These 20 T cell receptor beta chains were all obtained from the same sample, sequenced in a study of T cells in localized non-small cell lung cancer (dated by TCRdb to 2018 to 2021). Library creation used the immunoSEQ multiplex PCR assay. The immuneACCESS repertoire file appears here via TCRdb, limited to in-frame rearrangements. These files lack a portion of the clones; in checked studies, under half of the deficit traces to unresolved V genes, and the cause of the others is not known. This sample lists 15,000 to 25,000 clones; about 89% were detected once. Jointly, the top ten make up less than 4.5% of the sample. The sequences come from peripheral blood, collected before any cancer treatment. The receptors come from a male donor aged 60 or over with stage I squamous cell lung carcinoma.

The chain couples TRBV29-1 to TRBJ2-1, with D tentatively TRBD2 (6 bases). Deletions cut 7 bases from V and 4 bases from J, with 14 bases between. This CDR3 contains 13 residues. The germline V gene encodes CDR1 SQVTM and CDR2 ANQGSEA. CDR3 in amino acids: CSGEKGTYNEQFF. The DNA of the CDR3 is TGCAGCGGCGAAAAAGGGACTTACAATGAGCAGTTCTTC.

This clone was seen a few times. This chain joins TRBV28 and TRBJ1-1; D gene ambiguous. The CDR3 loop spans 12 amino acids. Per germline, CDR1 MDHEN and CDR2 SYDVKM. Trimming took 2 bases from V and 5 from J, leaving 6 bases between them. In DNA, the CDR3 is TGTGCCAGCAGTTTAATGGGAACTGAAGCTTTCTTT. Translation gives CASSLMGTEAFF.

This sequence joins TRBV5-1 and TRBJ1-2; the match to TRBD1 covers 7 bases. This CDR3 has 14 residues. Trimming removed 4 bases from V and 6 bases from J; junction bases left unmatched: 9. Germline assignment: CDR1 SGHRS and CDR2 YFSETQ. This chain's CDR3 is CASSPNSGGDGYTF. The CDR3 nucleotides read TGCGCCAGCAGCCCGAATTCAGGGGGAGATGGCTACACCTTC.

The V call is TRBV28, the J call TRBJ2-7; D possibly corresponds to TRBD2 (7 bases). This CDR3 contains 16 residues. Germline V CDR1 and CDR2: MDHEN, SYDVKM. Trimming took off 2 bases at V and 3 bases at J, with 17 bases between the two ends. The CDR3 region has the DNA TGTGCCAGCAGTTTAGTAGGGGGAGGGGTCGGCTACGAGCAGTACTTC. Its translation is CASSLVGGGVGYEQYF.

The V and J genes are TRBV9 and TRBJ2-5; D is uncertain. V dropped 2 bases and J dropped 1 base, with 9 bases sitting between them. Germline lookup yields CDR1 SGDLS and CDR2 YYNGEE. This CDR3 is 14 amino acids long. The CDR3 DNA reads as TGTGCCAGCAGCGTTCTAACAGCCCAAGAGACCCAGTACTTC. Its protein product is CASSVLTAQETQYF.

This CDR3 is CASSAVPPTDTQYF. CDR3 sequence (DNA): TGTGCCAGCAGTGCGGTCCCCCCCACAGATACGCAGTATTTT. The rearrangement joins TRBV14 to TRBJ2-3; D unresolved. CDR1 is SGHDN, CDR2 FVKESK, per germline. This CDR3 comprises 14 residues. Between the trimmed V and J ends, which lost 6 bases and 2 bases, there was a span of 12 bases. The whole variable domain, filled in from reference TRBV14 and TRBJ2-3, reads EAGVTQFPSHSVIEKGQTVTLRCDPISGHDNLYWYRRVMGKEIKFLLHFVKESKQDESGMPNNRFLAERTGGTYSTLKVQPAELEDSGVYFCASSAVPPTDTQYFGPGTRLTVL.

The rearrangement joins TRBV7-2 to TRBJ2-6, with 9 bases that match TRBD1. CDR3 length: 16 amino acids. V shed 3 bases and J 12 bases; nucleotides not matched to a gene: 12. Germline values: CDR1 SGHTA, CDR2 FQGNSA. The CDR3 region is CASSLGTGTGIIVLTF. CDR3 nucleotide sequence: TGTGCCAGCAGCTTGGGAACCGGGACAGGGATTATCGTCCTGACTTTC.

The chain joins TRBV6-5 to TRBJ1-4; D ambiguous. Germline assignment: CDR1 MNHEY and CDR2 SVGAGI. The CDR3 is 15 amino acids. V was cut by 5 bases and J by 5 bases, with 15 bases left in between. For the CDR3, the DNA is TGTGCCAGCAGTACTGGAAGGGTAATGAATGAAAAACTGTTTTTT. Amino acid sequence: CASSTGRVMNEKLFF.

The chain has TRBV5-1 and TRBJ2-3, with unresolved D. Germline loops: CDR1 SGHRS, CDR2 YFSETQ. The V and J ends lost 1 base and 6 bases respectively, with 12 bases between them. The CDR3 is made up of 14 amino acids. The chain's CDR3 is CASSLRAQTDTQYF. The CDR3 bases are TGCGCCAGCAGCTTGAGGGCCCAGACCGATACGCAGTATTTT. Filled out from reference TRBV5-1 and TRBJ2-3, the complete variable domain reads KAGVTQTPRYLIKTRGQQVTLSCSPISGHRSVSWYQQTPGQGLQFLFEYFSETQRNKGNFPGRFSGRQFSNSRSEMNVSTLELGDSALYLCASSLRAQTDTQYFGPGTRLTVL.

This chain connects TRBV29-1 to TRBJ2-7; TRBD1 agrees at 7 bases. CDR1 is SQVTM, CDR2 ANQGSEA, per germline. The ends lost 4 bases at V and 6 bases at J; junction bases unmatched: 9. CDR3 length: 13 residues. The CDR3 region is CSVGPDRVTEQYF. The DNA for the CDR3 is TGCAGCGTTGGCCCAGACAGGGTTACCGAGCAGTACTTC.

The V gene is TRBV7-3, the J gene TRBJ1-2; 7 bases map to TRBD1. The length of the CDR3 is 13 residues. V lost 6 bases to trimming and J lost 5 bases; unmatched junction nucleotides: 6. Germline loops: CDR1 SGHTA, CDR2 FQGTGA. The CDR3 sequence is CASSPQTGYGYTF. The CDR3 nucleotides read TGTGCCAGCAGTCCCCAGACAGGGTATGGCTACACCTTC.

The V and J genes are TRBV10-3 and TRBJ2-7; D may be TRBD1 (6 bases). Trimming removed 10 bases at V and 1 base at J, with 11 bases between. Germline V CDR1 and CDR2: ENHRY, SYGVKD. The CDR3 is made up of 12 amino acids. CDR3 sequence: CATATGSYEQYF. Here the CDR3 DNA reads TGTGCCACCGCGACAGGATCCTACGAGCAGTACTTC.

The chain links TRBV5-1 to TRBJ1-1; 8 bases match TRBD1. Germline assignment: CDR1 SGHRS and CDR2 YFSETQ. This CDR3 comprises 13 residues. The V gene end was trimmed by 5 bases and the J gene end by 3 bases; junction bases not matched to a gene: 3. CDR3 in amino acids: CASRLTGDTEAFF. The CDR3 DNA follows: TGCGCCAGCAGGTTGACAGGGGACACTGAAGCTTTCTTT. Drawing the rest from reference TRBV5-1 and TRBJ1-1, the complete variable domain is KAGVTQTPRYLIKTRGQQVTLSCSPISGHRSVSWYQQTPGQGLQFLFEYFSETQRNKGNFPGRFSGRQFSNSRSEMNVSTLELGDSALYLCASRLTGDTEAFFGQGTRLTVV.

The chain carries TRBV5-1 and TRBJ1-1; TRBD1 aligns across 8 bases. Per germline, CDR1 SGHRS and CDR2 YFSETQ. V shed 4 bases and J 2 bases; nucleotides not matched to a gene: 7. This CDR3 has 15 amino acids. This chain's CDR3 is CASSPNGQGNTEAFF. The CDR3 nucleotides are TGCGCCAGCAGCCCAAACGGACAGGGAAACACTGAAGCTTTCTTT.

This chain links TRBV9 with TRBJ1-6; TRBD1 might be the D (5 bases). CDR1 and CDR2 (germline): SGDLS, YYNGEE. CDR3 length: 15 residues. The V end lost 0 bases, the J end lost 9 bases, and 13 bases lay between the germline ends. CDR3 sequence reads: CASSVGRVELSPLHF. The CDR3 coding sequence is TGTGCCAGCAGCGTAGGCAGGGTCGAACTTTCACCCCTCCACTTT. The complete variable domain, with remaining parts taken from reference TRBV9 and TRBJ1-6, reads DSGVTQTPKHLITATGQRVTLRCSPRSGDLSVYWYQQSLDQGLQFLIQYYNGEERAKGNILERFSAQQFPDLHSELNLSSLELGDSALYFCASSVGRVELSPLHFGNGTRLTVT.

The chain joins TRBV5-1 to TRBJ2-5; D unclear. Looked up from germline, CDR1 is SGHRS and CDR2 is YFSETQ. This CDR3 is 14 amino acids long. Deletions cut 1 base from V and 1 base from J, with 8 bases between. The CDR3 sequence is CASSLSSTQETQYF. CDR3 nucleotides: TGCGCCAGCAGCTTGAGTTCCACCCAAGAGACCCAGTACTTC.

The V gene is TRBV30, the J gene TRBJ1-3, with D uncertain. The V and J ends lost 3 bases and 0 bases respectively, with 15 bases between them. CDR1 is GTSNPN, CDR2 SVGIG, per germline (reference sequence). This CDR3 has 16 residues. CDR3 residues: CAWSIQMANSGNTIYF. CDR3 nucleotides: TGTGCCTGGAGCATCCAGATGGCGAACTCTGGAAACACCATATATTTT.

The chain employs TRBV10-3 and TRBJ2-3, with D possibly being TRBD1 or TRBD2 (5 bases each). Trimming cost V 3 bases and J 4 bases, with 14 bases left between them. Germline CDR1 and CDR2: ENHRY and SYGVKD. CDR3 length equals 15 residues. The CDR3, as DNA: TGTGCCATCAGTGATTCCCGGGGCGGGCCAGATACGCAGTATTTT. This sequence encodes CAISDSRGGPDTQYF.

This chain uses TRBV5-1 with TRBJ2-5; 8 nucleotides agree with TRBD1. V lost 5 bases to trimming and J lost 4 bases; unmatched junction nucleotides: 7. CDR3 length: 14 residues. Germline V CDR1 and CDR2: SGHRS, YFSETQ. CDR3 sequence (DNA): TGCGCCAGCAGTTTTACAGGGGGAGGAGAGACCCAGTACTTC. It codes for CASSFTGGGETQYF.

V is TRBV7-6 and J is TRBJ2-5; D is perhaps TRBD2 (6 bases). Trimming pared 1 base from V and 2 bases from J, leaving 11 bases between. Germline lookup yields CDR1 SGHVS and CDR2 FNYEAQ. The CDR3 runs to 15 residues. The CDR3 nucleotides read TGTGCCAGCAGCTTAGATAGCGGACTTCAAGAGACCCAGTACTTC. This translates into CASSLDSGLQETQYF.